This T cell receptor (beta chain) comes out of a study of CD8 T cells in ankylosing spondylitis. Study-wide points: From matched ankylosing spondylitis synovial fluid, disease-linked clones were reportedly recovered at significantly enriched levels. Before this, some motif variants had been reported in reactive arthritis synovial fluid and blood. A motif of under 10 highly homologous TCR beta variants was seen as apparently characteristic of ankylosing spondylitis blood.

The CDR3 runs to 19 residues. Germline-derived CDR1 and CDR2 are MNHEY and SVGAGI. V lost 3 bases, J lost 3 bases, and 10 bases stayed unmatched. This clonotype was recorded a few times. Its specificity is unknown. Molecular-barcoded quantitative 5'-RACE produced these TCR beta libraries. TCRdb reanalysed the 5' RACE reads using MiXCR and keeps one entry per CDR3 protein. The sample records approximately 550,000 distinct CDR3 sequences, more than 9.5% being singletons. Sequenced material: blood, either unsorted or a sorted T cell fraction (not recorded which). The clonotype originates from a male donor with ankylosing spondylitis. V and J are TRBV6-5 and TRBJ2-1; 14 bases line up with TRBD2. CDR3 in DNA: TGTGCCAGCAGTTATGTCCCGGGACTAGCGGGAGACATCTACAATGAGCAGTTCTTC. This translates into CASSYVPGLAGDIYNEQFF.